The 2 T cell receptor beta chains listed next were all sequenced from one sample in a study of PD-L1 blockade in urothelial cancer (dated by TCRdb to 2017 to 2019). In the paper's terms, the time point label means: pretreatment peripheral blood. The library was produced with the immunoSEQ multiplex PCR assay. TCRdb re-hosts the immuneACCESS table, in-frame sequences only. Its copies lack some clones; in the studies checked, an unresolved V gene accounts for under half of them, and the cause for the rest is not known. The sample data list some 71,000 clones, and around 88% of these were observed just once. The ten biggest clones cover just under 15% of the sample. The sample in question was PBMCs, obtained around atezolizumab (anti-PD-L1) treatment. These receptors were taken from a man in his fifties or sixties with urothelial cancer.

This sequence joins TRBV7-9 and TRBJ1-5, with D possibly matching TRBD1 (6 bases). Trimming removed 3 bases from V and 9 bases from J, with 15 bases in between. This CDR3 contains 14 residues. Germline values: CDR1 SEHNR, CDR2 FQNEAQ (reference sequence). The CDR3 here is CASSFSGTPVPQHF. DNA for the CDR3: TGTGCCAGCAGCTTCTCCGGGACACCCGTGCCCCAGCATTTT.

This sequence joins TRBV5-5 and TRBJ2-7; D uncertain. The germline V gene has CDR1 SGHKS and CDR2 YYEKEE (reference sequence). V dropped 0 bases and J dropped 7 bases, with 11 bases sitting between them. This CDR3 has 13 residues. This CDR3 is CASSLGQIKEQYF. The DNA for the CDR3 is TGTGCCAGCAGCTTGGGGCAGATTAAGGAGCAGTACTTC.